A selection of T cell receptor beta chains follows, all from one sample in a study of T cell responses to AZD1222 COVID-19 vaccine. Using immunoSEQ multiplex PCR, the repertoire was profiled, and TCRdb retains in-frame clones only, with some absent. Here the sample spans roughly 180,000 clones, around nine tenths being singletons. Source: peripheral blood, taken on day 0 of AZD1222 vaccination. The receptors stem from an adult in good health. Both conserved end residues are trimmed from each CDR3. Each record gives: V gene, J gene, CDR3 length, CDR3 protein.

TRBV6-2/TRBV6-3,TRBJ1-5,12,ASSYAAGPQPQH
TRBV3-1/TRBV3-2,TRBJ1-3,14,ASSQGGGFSGNTIY
TRBV19,TRBJ1-1,13,ASFKPGQFGSEAF
TRBV5-1,TRBJ2-2,13,ASSLAIGGDGELF
TRBV5-5,TRBJ1-2,17,ASSLGVAAAGATNYGYT
TRBV30,TRBJ1-2,10,AWGDQNYGYT
TRBV5-1,TRBJ1-3,11,ASSLRSGNTIY
TRBV3-1/TRBV3-2,TRBJ2-1,14,ASSQDRADSHNEQF
TRBV12-3/TRBV12-4,TRBJ2-7,11,ASSSHSSYEQY
TRBV19,TRBJ2-1,13,ASTISKWGAGEQF
TRBV3-1/TRBV3-2,TRBJ2-7,13,ASSARNGGSYEQY
TRBV14,TRBJ2-1,14,ASSRGGRGAVNEQF
TRBV5-1,TRBJ2-1,12,ASSLASGYNEQF
TRBV6-5,TRBJ1-2,12,ASSLQGRVGGYT
TRBV9,TRBJ1-6,15,ASSRTRQISYNSPLH
TRBV7-2,TRBJ2-5,12,ASSYPGQGRTQY
TRBV7-2,TRBJ2-1,12,ASNSRGGSGEQF
TRBV27,TRBJ2-7,14,ASSLSIDRETYEQY
TRBV15,TRBJ2-7,10,ATNYRASQQY
TRBV6-2/TRBV6-3,TRBJ2-5,14,ASSKPTGPPRETQY
TRBV30,TRBJ1-2,11,AWSVDQNYGYT
TRBV5-4,TRBJ1-1,13,ASSRAGRANTEAF
TRBV25-1,TRBJ1-2,10,ASSGGTPGQT
TRBV5-5,TRBJ1-5,12,ASSLIASNQPQH
TRBV6-4,TRBJ2-3,14,ASSDSWTVGTDTQY
TRBV4-3,TRBJ2-7,15,ASSQDRTSGAIYEQY
TRBV3-1/TRBV3-2,TRBJ2-1,14,ASSLLGGGGLNEQF
TRBV6-5,TRBJ2-1,13,ASSYSDRGYNEQF
TRBV27,TRBJ1-3,13,ASSFSRDSGNTIY
TRBV24-1,TRBJ2-3,11,ATSDPAGDTQY
TRBV5-1,TRBJ1-3,15,ASSLGGTGVAGNTIY
TRBV5-5,TRBJ1-1,13,ASTRGGGGYTEAF
TRBV6-2/TRBV6-3,TRBJ1-2,12,ASSYSGGNYGYT
TRBV2,TRBJ2-3,13,ASSDGEGIPDTQY